Shown below are 21 T cell receptor beta chains from a single sample sequenced in a study of regulatory T cells in long-lasting Graves disease. The time point is: newly diagnosed GD, antithyroid drugs for less than 3 months. PBMC-derived RNA was used for the TCR library. Arm-PCR of CDR3 regions with iRepertoire HTBI primers generated TCR beta libraries. TCRdb reprocessed the multiplex PCR reads with MiXCR, giving one entry per CDR3 protein. In the table there are about 370,000 distinct CDR3 sequences, 15% to 17% of which are singletons. The starting material was peripheral blood mononuclear cells (PBMCs), obtained at new diagnosis, from a patient treated with antithyroid drugs. The receptors stem from a female donor with Graves disease.

This clonotype was observed a few times. The J gene is TRBJ1-5, the V gene TRBV5-5; D is uncertain. The germline V gene has CDR1 SGHKS and CDR2 YYEKEE (reference sequence). The V gene lost 4 bases and the J gene lost 6 bases, with 8 bases spanning the gap. The CDR3 totals 12 residues. CDR3 nucleotide sequence: TGTGCCAGCAGCCTCGACTCTCAGCCCCAGCATTTT. This encodes CASSLDSQPQHF. The variable domain in full, completed from reference TRBV5-5 and TRBJ1-5, reads DAGVTQSPTHLIKTRGQQVTLRCSPISGHKSVSWYQQVLGQGPQFIFQYYEKEERGRGNFPDRFSARQFPNYSSELNVNALLLGDSALYLCASSLDSQPQHFGDGTRLSIL.

This clonotype was counted many times. This chain links TRBV11-2 with TRBJ1-2, with D possibly matching TRBD1 (6 bases). The CDR3 has 14 residues. V gave up 6 bases and J gave up 0 bases, with 11 bases separating them. In germline, CDR1 is SGHAT, CDR2 FQNNGV. The CDR3 nucleotides are TGTGCCAGCAGGCTCTGGACAGCTAACTATGGCTACACCTTC. Its protein is CASRLWTANYGYTF.

This clonotype was seen ten or more times. J is TRBJ2-1 and V is TRBV24-1; D tentatively reads TRBD1 or TRBD2 (5 bases each). Germline V gene sequence: CDR1 KGHDR, CDR2 SFDVKD. This CDR3 is built from 14 residues. Trimming removed 12 bases from V and 3 bases from J, with 17 bases in between. The CDR3 region has the DNA TGTGCCTGCAGACCGGGACGAAGCTACAATGAGCAGTTCTTC. The encoded protein is CACRPGRSYNEQFF.

This clonotype occurred a few times. The chain has TRBV3-2 and TRBJ2-7; TRBD2, as called in the table, went unchecked against the DNA. TRBV3-2 constitutes a pseudogene. The CDR3 extends over 16 amino acids. In DNA, the CDR3 is TGTGCCAGCAGTCTCACGATACTAGCGGGAGTCCACGAGCAGTACTTC. Protein: CASSLTILAGVHEQYF.

The chain joins TRBV15 to TRBJ2-1; 14 bases are shared with TRBD2. The CDR3 covers 16 residues. Germline CDR1 LNHNV, CDR2 YYDKDF (reference sequence). The trim removed 0 bases at V and 9 bases at J, leaving 4 bases unmatched. CDR3 DNA: TGTGCCACCAGCAGAGATCGGGGGACTAGCGGGAGTGAGCAGTTCTTC. Its translation is CATSRDRGTSGSEQFF. Combining the CDR3 with reference TRBV15 and TRBJ2-1 gives the whole variable domain DAMVIQNPRYQVTQFGKPVTLSCSQTLNHNVMYWYQQKSSQAPKLLFHYYDKDFNNEADTPDNFQSRRPNTSFCFLDIRSPGLGDTAMYLCATSRDRGTSGSEQFFGPGTRLTVL.

The chain employs TRBV11-3 and TRBJ2-1; D is possibly TRBD1 (5 bases). V lost 2 bases, J lost 1 base, and 9 bases lay in between. The CDR3 runs to 15 residues. CDR1 SGHNT and CDR2 YENEEA come from the germline V gene. CDR3 residues: CASSLFAGSYNEQFF. CDR3 sequence (DNA): TGTGCCAGCAGCTTATTCGCAGGGTCCTACAATGAGCAGTTCTTC.

This clonotype was observed many times. The chain employs TRBV5-6 and TRBJ2-1, with 11 bases fitting TRBD1. Germline V gene sequence: CDR1 SGHDT, CDR2 YYEEEE. The CDR3 has 16 residues. V shed 2 bases and J 9 bases; nucleotides not matched to a gene: 10. CDR3 sequence: CASSFWGQGGMSEQFF. Written as DNA, the CDR3 is TGTGCCAGCAGCTTTTGGGGACAGGGGGGAATGAGTGAGCAGTTCTTC.

This clonotype appeared many times. The chain uses TRBV12-3 or TRBV12-4 and TRBJ1-2, with 7 bases fitting TRBD1. This CDR3 comprises 13 residues. Trimming cost V 3 bases and J 6 bases; bases outside gene matches: 4. The CDR3 DNA follows: TGTGCCAGCAGTTTCAGGACAGGCGATGGCTACACCTTC. It encodes CASSFRTGDGYTF.

This chain joins TRBV6-1 and TRBJ1-1; D perhaps matches TRBD1 (6 bases). The CDR3 has 12 amino acids. CDR1 and CDR2 (germline): MNHNS, SASEGT. The CDR3 here is CAGGPAGTEAFF. Here the CDR3 DNA reads TGTGCGGGGGGCCCAGCGGGGACTGAAGCTTTCTTT.

With regard to this clonotype: Since a much larger clone is just one base distant, this may be a read error. The J gene is TRBJ1-2, the V gene TRBV28; D gene ambiguous. The germline CDR1 and CDR2 sequences are MDHEN and SYDVKM. This CDR3 is 13 amino acids long. The V and J ends lost 6 bases and 5 bases respectively, with 13 bases between them. The DNA of the CDR3 is TGTGCCAGCAGGGGAGCCGTGGGGTATGGCTACACCTTC. It codes for CASRGAVGYGYTF.

There are many counts of this clonotype. This chain joins TRBV4-2 and TRBJ2-1; no reliable D call. Trimming pared 4 bases from V and 9 bases from J, leaving 16 bases between. The CDR3 is made up of 14 amino acids. Per germline, CDR1 LGHNA and CDR2 YNFKEQ. The CDR3 nucleotides read TGTGCCAGCAGCCGCCCATTAGGTTGGGGTGAGCAGTTCTTC. The encoded protein is CASSRPLGWGEQFF.

This clonotype was observed a few times. The V call is TRBV10-3, the J call TRBJ2-1; 8 nucleotides agree with TRBD2. Per germline, CDR1 ENHRY and CDR2 SYGVKD. The V and J ends lost 5 bases and 6 bases, in that order; junction bases with no gene match: 6. The CDR3 totals 14 residues. DNA for the CDR3: TGTGCCATCAGTTCTAGCGGGTATCGCAATGAGCAGTTCTTC. This gives the protein CAISSSGYRNEQFF.

This clonotype showed up many times. This sequence joins TRBV13 and TRBJ2-1; the match to TRBD1 covers 10 bases. J lost 4 bases, V lost 3 bases, and 3 bases had no gene match. The CDR3 sequence is 15 residues long. The germline CDR1 and CDR2 sequences are PRHDT and FYEKMQ (reference sequence). CDR3 loop: CASSLGTGVYNEQFF. The CDR3 DNA is TGTGCCAGCAGCTTGGGGACAGGGGTATACAATGAGCAGTTCTTC.

At least ten counts were recorded for this clonotype. The V gene is TRBV6-2 or TRBV6-3, the J gene TRBJ1-2; no reliable D call. V lost 6 bases, J lost 4 bases, and 18 bases lay in between. The CDR3 contains 15 residues. CDR1 MNHEY and CDR2 SVGEGT come from the germline V gene. This CDR3 reads CASSLIQVDAYGYTF. The CDR3 DNA reads TGTGCCAGCAGCTTGATTCAGGTCGACGCCTATGGCTACACCTTC.

This clonotype occurred many times. The gene calls are TRBV6-2 or TRBV6-3 and TRBJ2-2, with 8 bases that match TRBD2. CDR3 size: 16 residues. Germline CDR1 is MNHEY and CDR2 is SVGEGT. With V trimmed by 0 bases and J by 4 bases, 4 bases remained unmatched. The CDR3 DNA sequence: TGTGCCAGCAGTTACTCAGCGGGAGAGGGCACCGGGGAGCTGTTTTTT. This sequence encodes CASSYSAGEGTGELFF.

The chain links TRBV5-5 to TRBJ1-2; the D gene is possibly TRBD1 (5 bases). In germline, CDR1 is SGHKS, CDR2 YYEKEE (reference sequence). V was pared by 0 bases and J by 1 base, with 10 bases between. The CDR3 spans 15 residues. The CDR3 spells CASSLVRDSNYGYTF. DNA of the CDR3: TGTGCCAGCAGCTTGGTTCGTGACAGTAACTATGGCTACACCTTC.

Ten or more counts support this clonotype. The J gene is TRBJ1-4, the V gene TRBV27; D gene uncertain. This CDR3 is 13 amino acids long. Germline V gives CDR1 MNHEY, CDR2 SMNVEV (reference sequence). Deletions cut 5 bases from V and 7 bases from J, with 11 bases between. CDR3 nucleotide sequence: TGTGCCAGCAGTCCACGCGTGACTGAAAAACTGTTTTTT. The encoded protein is CASSPRVTEKLFF.

The chain joins TRBV7-9 to TRBJ1-6; no reliable D call. Trimming stripped 5 bases from V and 6 bases from J, with 17 bases between. The CDR3 consists of 16 residues. Germline CDR1 is SEHNR and CDR2 is FQNEAQ (reference sequence). The CDR3 spells CASSPTPVGSNSPLHF. In DNA form, the CDR3 reads TGTGCCAGCAGCCCCACTCCTGTGGGGAGTAATTCACCCCTCCACTTT.

The rearrangement links TRBV29-1 to TRBJ2-7; tentatively, D is TRBD1 (5 bases). Trimming cost V 5 bases and J 2 bases, with 19 bases left between them. The CDR3 runs 15 residues. Germline CDR1 SQVTM, CDR2 ANQGSEA. The CDR3 here is CSVFPIDRSTYEQYF. As DNA, the CDR3 is TGCAGCGTTTTCCCAATTGACAGATCCACCTACGAGCAGTACTTC.

This clonotype was picked up many times. The rearrangement links TRBV3-1 to TRBJ1-5, with TRBD1 as a possible D gene (6 bases). Germline V gene sequence: CDR1 LGHDT, CDR2 YNNKEL (reference sequence). V was clipped by 3 bases and J by 1 base, with 10 bases between them. The CDR3 length is 15 residues. The CDR3 sequence is CASSQGHASNQPQHF. The DNA of the CDR3 is TGTGCCAGCAGCCAGGGACACGCCAGCAATCAGCCCCAGCATTTT.

The chain recombines TRBV9 with TRBJ2-1; D is unresolved. Looked up from germline, CDR1 is SGDLS and CDR2 is YYNGEE. There are 13 residues in the CDR3. V was trimmed by 0 bases and J by 7 bases, leaving 8 bases between them. The CDR3 loop reads CASSVGIRNEQFF. The CDR3 DNA reads as TGTGCCAGCAGCGTAGGGATCAGAAATGAGCAGTTCTTC.